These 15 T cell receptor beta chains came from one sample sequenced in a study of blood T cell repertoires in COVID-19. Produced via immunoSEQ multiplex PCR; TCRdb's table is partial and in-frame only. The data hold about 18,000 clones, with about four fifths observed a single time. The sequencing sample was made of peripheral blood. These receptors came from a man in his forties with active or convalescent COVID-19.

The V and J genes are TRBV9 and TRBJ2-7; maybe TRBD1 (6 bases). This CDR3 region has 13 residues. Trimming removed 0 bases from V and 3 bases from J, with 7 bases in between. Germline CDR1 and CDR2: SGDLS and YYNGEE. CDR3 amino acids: CASSVEQGYEQYF. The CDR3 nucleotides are TGTGCCAGCAGCGTAGAACAGGGCTACGAGCAGTACTTC.

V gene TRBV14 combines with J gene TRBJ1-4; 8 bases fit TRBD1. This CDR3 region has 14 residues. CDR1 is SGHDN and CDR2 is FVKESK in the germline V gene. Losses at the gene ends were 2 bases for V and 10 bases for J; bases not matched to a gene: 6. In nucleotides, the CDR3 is TGTGCCAGCAGCCAAAGGACAGGGCTGGGAAAACTGTTTTTT. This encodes CASSQRTGLGKLFF.

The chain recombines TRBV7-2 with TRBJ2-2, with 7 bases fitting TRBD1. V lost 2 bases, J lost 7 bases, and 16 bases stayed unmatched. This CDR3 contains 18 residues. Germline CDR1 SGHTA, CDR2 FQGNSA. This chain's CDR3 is CASSLTVTRGRGSGELFF. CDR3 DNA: TGTGCCAGCAGCTTAACGGTTACAAGGGGGCGAGGGAGCGGGGAGCTGTTTTTT.

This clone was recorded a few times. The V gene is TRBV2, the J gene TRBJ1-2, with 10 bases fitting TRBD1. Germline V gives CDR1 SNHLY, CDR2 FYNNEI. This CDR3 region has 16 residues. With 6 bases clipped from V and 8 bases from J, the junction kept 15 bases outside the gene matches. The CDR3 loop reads CASRTIPGQGWYGYTF. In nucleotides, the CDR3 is TGTGCCAGCAGGACCATTCCGGGACAGGGGTGGTACGGCTACACCTTC.

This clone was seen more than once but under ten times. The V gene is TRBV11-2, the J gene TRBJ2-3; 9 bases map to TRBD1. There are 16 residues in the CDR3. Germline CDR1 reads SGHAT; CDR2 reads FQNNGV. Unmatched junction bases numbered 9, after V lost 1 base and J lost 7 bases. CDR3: CASSLAGTGMWNTQYF. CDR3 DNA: TGTGCCAGCAGCTTAGCCGGGACAGGGATGTGGAATACGCAGTATTTT.

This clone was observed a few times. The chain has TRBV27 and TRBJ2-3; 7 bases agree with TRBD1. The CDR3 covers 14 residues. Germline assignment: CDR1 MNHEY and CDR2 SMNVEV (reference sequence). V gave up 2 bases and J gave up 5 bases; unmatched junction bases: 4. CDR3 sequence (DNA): TGTGCCAGCAGTTTACGGGACAGCCTAGATACGCAGTATTTT. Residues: CASSLRDSLDTQYF.

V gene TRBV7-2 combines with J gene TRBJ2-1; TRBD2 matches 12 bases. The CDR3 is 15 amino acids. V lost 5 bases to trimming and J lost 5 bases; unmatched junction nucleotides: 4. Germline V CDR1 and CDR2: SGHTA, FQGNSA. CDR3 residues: CASSPSGGAHNEQFF. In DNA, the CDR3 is TGTGCCAGCAGCCCTAGCGGGGGGGCCCACAATGAGCAGTTCTTC.

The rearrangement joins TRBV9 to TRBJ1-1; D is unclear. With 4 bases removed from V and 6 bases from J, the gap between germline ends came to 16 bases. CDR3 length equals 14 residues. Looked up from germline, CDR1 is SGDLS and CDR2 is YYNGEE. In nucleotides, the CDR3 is TGTGCCAGCAGCTCCGACCGACATATCGCTGAAGCTTTCTTT. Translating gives CASSSDRHIAEAFF.

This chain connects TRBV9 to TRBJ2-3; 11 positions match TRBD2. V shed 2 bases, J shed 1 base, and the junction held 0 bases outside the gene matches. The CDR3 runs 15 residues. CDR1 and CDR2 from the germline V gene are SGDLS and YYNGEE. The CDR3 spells CASSVSGGGTDTQYF. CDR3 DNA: TGTGCCAGCAGCGTTAGCGGGGGGGGCACAGATACGCAGTATTTT.

In DNA, the CDR3 is TGTGCCTGGAGTCTCCCCCGCACACTACTAGAGTATGGCTACACCTTC. It yields the protein CAWSLPRTLLEYGYTF. The V gene is TRBV30, the J gene TRBJ1-2, with D unresolved. Germline V CDR1 and CDR2: GTSNPN, SVGIG (reference sequence). The CDR3 has 16 amino acids. The ends were cut back, 2 bases at V and 5 bases at J, with 21 bases in the middle.

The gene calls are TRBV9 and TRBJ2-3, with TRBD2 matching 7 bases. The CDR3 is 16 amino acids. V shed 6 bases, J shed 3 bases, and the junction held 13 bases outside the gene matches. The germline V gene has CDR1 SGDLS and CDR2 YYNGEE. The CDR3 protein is CASTTGIGGGTDTQYF. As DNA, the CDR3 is TGTGCCAGCACCACTGGGATTGGGGGGGGGACAGATACGCAGTATTTT.

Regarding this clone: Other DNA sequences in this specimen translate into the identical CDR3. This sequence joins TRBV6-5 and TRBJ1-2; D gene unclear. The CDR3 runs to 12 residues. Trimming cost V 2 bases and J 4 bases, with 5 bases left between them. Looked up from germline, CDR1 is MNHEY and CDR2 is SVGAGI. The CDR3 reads CASSYAGYGYTF. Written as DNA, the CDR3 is TGTGCCAGCAGTTACGCCGGCTATGGCTACACCTTC.

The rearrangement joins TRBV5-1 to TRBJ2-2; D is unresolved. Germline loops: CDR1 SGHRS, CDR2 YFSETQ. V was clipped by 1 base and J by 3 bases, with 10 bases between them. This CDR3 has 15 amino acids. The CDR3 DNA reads TGCGCCAGCAGCTTGAGGCAGGCAGACACCGGGGAGCTGTTTTTT. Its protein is CASSLRQADTGELFF.

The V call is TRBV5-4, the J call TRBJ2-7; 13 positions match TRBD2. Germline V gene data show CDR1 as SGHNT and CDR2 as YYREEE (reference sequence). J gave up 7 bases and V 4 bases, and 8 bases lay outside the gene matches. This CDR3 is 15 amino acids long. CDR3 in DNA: TGTGCCAGCAGCGGTACCACTAGCGGGAGGGGGGAGCAGTACTTC. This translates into CASSGTTSGRGEQYF. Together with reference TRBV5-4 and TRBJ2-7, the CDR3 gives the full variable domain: ETGVTQSPTHLIKTRGQQVTLRCSSQSGHNTVSWYQQALGQGPQFIFQYYREEENGRGNFPPRFSGLQFPNYSSELNVNALELDDSALYLCASSGTTSGRGEQYFGPGTRLTVT.

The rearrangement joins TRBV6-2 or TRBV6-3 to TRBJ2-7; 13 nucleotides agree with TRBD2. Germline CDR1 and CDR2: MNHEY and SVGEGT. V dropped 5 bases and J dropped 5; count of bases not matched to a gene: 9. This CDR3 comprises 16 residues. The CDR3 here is CASSLLLAGGPHEQYF. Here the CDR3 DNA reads TGTGCCAGCAGTCTCTTACTAGCGGGGGGGCCTCACGAGCAGTACTTC.